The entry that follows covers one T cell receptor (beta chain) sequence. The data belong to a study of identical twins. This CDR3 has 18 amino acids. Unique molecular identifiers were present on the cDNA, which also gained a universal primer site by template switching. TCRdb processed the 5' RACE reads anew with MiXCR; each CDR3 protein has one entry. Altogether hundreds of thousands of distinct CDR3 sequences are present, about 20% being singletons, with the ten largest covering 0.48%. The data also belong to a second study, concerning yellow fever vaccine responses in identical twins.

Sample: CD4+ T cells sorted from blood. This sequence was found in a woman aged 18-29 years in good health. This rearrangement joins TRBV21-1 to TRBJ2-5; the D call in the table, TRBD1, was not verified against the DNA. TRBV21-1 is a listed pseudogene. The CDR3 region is CASSKAFLNSTGIETQYF. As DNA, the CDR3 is TGTGCCAGCAGCAAAGCTTTCCTGAACTCGACAGGGATCGAGACCCAGTACTTC.